Following are 29 T cell receptor beta chains from one sample sequenced in a study of blood T cell repertoires in COVID-19. Assay: immunoSEQ multiplex PCR; the TCRdb copy retains only in-frame clones and omits some. Here the sample spans more than 85,000 clones, over 65% being singletons. The sequenced sample consisted of peripheral blood. Receptors were obtained from a woman aged 60-70 years with acute or convalescent COVID-19.

The gene calls are TRBV28 and TRBJ2-7, with 10 nucleotides matching TRBD2. V gave up 7 bases and J gave up 0 bases; unmatched junction bases: 9. The CDR3 is 16 amino acids. CDR1 is MDHEN, CDR2 SYDVKM, per germline. The chain's CDR3 is CASITGAGGPSYEQYF. The CDR3 DNA reads TGTGCCAGCATCACCGGAGCGGGAGGGCCCTCCTACGAGCAGTACTTC.

The chain employs TRBV2 and TRBJ2-7; D gene uncertain. The CDR3 has 14 amino acids. Germline values: CDR1 SNHLY, CDR2 FYNNEI. The ends were cut back, 2 bases at V and 2 bases at J, with 10 bases in the middle. The CDR3 sequence is CASSETATAYEQYF. The CDR3 coding sequence is TGTGCCAGCAGTGAAACCGCTACTGCCTACGAGCAGTACTTC.

This clone was seen a few times. CDR3 region: CASSPHNVAGELFF. For the CDR3, the DNA is TGTGCCAGCAGCCCACACAATGTGGCCGGGGAGCTGTTTTTT. The chain uses TRBV14 and TRBJ2-2, with D uncertain. Trimming pared 4 bases from V and 6 bases from J, leaving 12 bases between. Germline V lookup: CDR1 SGHDN, CDR2 FVKESK. This CDR3 has 14 amino acids.

The V call is TRBV9, the J call TRBJ2-3, with a weak D call TRBD2 (7 bases). CDR1 is SGDLS and CDR2 is YYNGEE in the germline V gene. The CDR3 loop spans 17 amino acids. Trimming stripped 1 base from V and 2 bases from J, with 17 bases between. The CDR3: CASSVRGASGSTDTQYF. As DNA, the CDR3 is TGTGCCAGCAGCGTAAGGGGGGCTAGCGGTTCCACAGATACGCAGTATTTT.

This chain uses TRBV5-1 with TRBJ2-2, with a possible D match to TRBD2 (6 bases). Per germline, CDR1 SGHRS and CDR2 YFSETQ. The V end lost 6 bases, the J end lost 9 bases, and 15 bases lay between the germline ends. The CDR3 totals 13 residues. This chain's CDR3 is CASKLAPDRELFF. DNA of the CDR3: TGCGCCAGCAAACTAGCTCCCGACCGGGAGCTGTTTTTT.

The rearrangement joins TRBV9 to TRBJ1-5, with a tentative D call TRBD1 (5 bases). Germline V CDR1 and CDR2: SGDLS, YYNGEE. This CDR3 has 16 residues. Deletions cut 4 bases from V and 0 bases from J, with 14 bases between. As DNA, the CDR3 is TGTGCCAGCAGCCCCTACCCGGACATTAGCAATCAGCCCCAGCATTTT. Translating gives CASSPYPDISNQPQHF.

The chain couples TRBV30 to TRBJ1-1, with 8 bases aligning to TRBD1. Germline V gene sequence: CDR1 GTSNPN, CDR2 SVGIG (reference sequence). J was trimmed by 7 bases and V by 4 bases; bases with no gene match: 8. The CDR3 extends over 13 amino acids. The CDR3 sequence is CAWNPQGGSEAFF. CDR3 nucleotides: TGTGCCTGGAACCCACAGGGGGGTAGTGAAGCTTTCTTT.

This clone was picked up one time. The chain carries TRBV5-1 and TRBJ2-3, with 7 bases matching TRBD1. Trimming took 4 bases from V and 2 from J; bases not matched to a gene: 7. CDR1 is SGHRS, CDR2 YFSETQ, per germline. CDR3 length: 15 amino acids. The CDR3 DNA sequence: TGCGCCAGCAGCCTGCAGACAGGGCCCACAGATACGCAGTATTTT. This encodes CASSLQTGPTDTQYF.

This chain connects TRBV20-1 to TRBJ2-5; 8 bases map to TRBD2. This CDR3 has 11 amino acids. Germline values: CDR1 DFQATT, CDR2 SNEGSKA (reference sequence). Unmatched junction bases numbered 6, after V lost 5 bases and J lost 10 bases. CDR3 DNA sequence: TGCAGTGCTCGTAGCGGGAAAGTCCAGTACTTC. Its protein is CSARSGKVQYF.

The gene calls are TRBV2 and TRBJ2-3, with D possibly TRBD1 on 5 matching bases. Germline-derived CDR1 and CDR2 are SNHLY and FYNNEI. The V end was cut by 5 bases, the J end by 6 bases, with 15 bases between. The CDR3 totals 14 residues. DNA for the CDR3: TGTGCCAGCAGTACCGGACACCCCGGTGATACGCAGTATTTT. Its protein product is CASSTGHPGDTQYF.

The V gene is TRBV29-1, the J gene TRBJ1-2, with a possible D match to TRBD1 (6 bases). The CDR3 has 12 residues. Germline CDR1 and CDR2: SQVTM and ANQGSEA. Deletions cut 3 bases from V and 8 bases from J, with 13 bases between. The CDR3 region has the DNA TGCAGCGTTGATATTGACAGGACCGGCTACACCTTC. It translates to CSVDIDRTGYTF.

This clone was observed a single time. V gene TRBV29-1 combines with J gene TRBJ1-1; 9 nucleotides line up with TRBD1. This CDR3 contains 15 residues. Unmatched junction bases numbered 10, after V lost 6 bases and J lost 2 bases. Germline values: CDR1 SQVTM, CDR2 ANQGSEA. As DNA, the CDR3 is TGCAGCGTAAAGACAGGGGGAAAAGGAAACACTGAAGCTTTCTTT. Translating gives CSVKTGGKGNTEAFF.

The chain is built from TRBV11-3 and TRBJ2-2; 7 bases map to TRBD1. CDR1 and CDR2 from the germline V gene are SGHNT and YENEEA. Trimming cost V 4 bases and J 7 bases; bases outside gene matches: 18. The length of the CDR3 is 18 residues. The CDR3 spells CASSSSPDRRRDGGELFF. The CDR3 region has the DNA TGTGCCAGCAGCTCATCACCGGACAGGAGAAGAGACGGCGGGGAGCTGTTTTTT.

The chain combines TRBV12-5 with TRBJ2-1, with D possibly TRBD1 on 6 matching bases. Germline-derived CDR1 and CDR2 are LGHNT and FRNRAP. CDR3 length: 16 amino acids. V was cut by 0 bases and J by 7 bases, with 16 bases left in between. CDR3 nucleotide sequence: TGTGCTAGTGGTTTGGTACTTTCAGGGGAAAAGAATGAGCAGTTCTTC. It specifies CASGLVLSGEKNEQFF.

The CDR3 DNA sequence: TGCGCCAGCAGTCATACAGGGGCCTACGAGCAGTACTTC. It translates to CASSHTGAYEQYF. This chain joins TRBV5-1 and TRBJ2-7, with 7 bases fitting TRBD1. V was pared by 5 bases and J by 2 bases, with 4 bases of the junction left unmatched. The germline V gene has CDR1 SGHRS and CDR2 YFSETQ. The CDR3 length is 13 residues.

This chain links TRBV19 with TRBJ1-1; D is unresolved. CDR1 and CDR2 (germline): LNHDA, SQIVND (reference sequence). CDR3 size: 14 residues. The V end lost 7 bases, the J end lost 1 base, and 13 bases lay between the germline ends. This chain's CDR3 is CASMFTGRNTEAFF. The CDR3 bases are TGTGCCAGTATGTTTACTGGGAGGAACACTGAAGCTTTCTTT.

The V and J genes are TRBV29-1 and TRBJ1-2, with D tentatively TRBD1 (6 bases). The CDR3 is made up of 12 amino acids. Between the trimmed V and J ends, which lost 4 bases and 4 bases, there was a span of 10 bases. Germline V gives CDR1 SQVTM, CDR2 ANQGSEA. The CDR3 region is CSVAGAAYGYTF. The CDR3 DNA reads as TGCAGCGTTGCAGGGGCAGCCTATGGCTACACCTTC.

The rearrangement joins TRBV20-1 to TRBJ2-3; perhaps TRBD2 as D (5 bases). V lost 8 bases to trimming and J lost 5 bases, with 11 bases between them. This CDR3 region has 11 residues. Germline loops: CDR1 DFQATT, CDR2 SNEGSKA (reference sequence). CDR3 sequence reads: CSRLLQDTQYF. Written as DNA, the CDR3 is TGCAGTCGACTACTTCAAGATACGCAGTATTTT.

V and J are TRBV13 and TRBJ1-2; 12 bases fit TRBD1. Per germline, CDR1 PRHDT and CDR2 FYEKMQ (reference sequence). This CDR3 has 15 residues. After removal of 6 bases from V and 3 bases from J, the junction contained 5 bases not matched to a gene. The CDR3 DNA follows: TGTGCCAGCAGTTTCCGGGACAGGGGGCACTATGGCTACACCTTC. This encodes CASSFRDRGHYGYTF.

The chain uses TRBV2 and TRBJ1-5, with D tentatively TRBD1 (5 bases). With 3 bases removed from V and 6 bases from J, the gap between germline ends came to 9 bases. CDR3 length: 13 amino acids. CDR1 is SNHLY, CDR2 FYNNEI, per germline. The CDR3 coding sequence is TGTGCCAGCAGTGATAGGGGTTTTCAGCCCCAGCATTTT. Translating gives CASSDRGFQPQHF.

This chain connects TRBV19 to TRBJ1-5; 8 nucleotides line up with TRBD1. The length of the CDR3 is 14 residues. With V trimmed by 1 base and J by 4 bases, 0 bases remained unmatched. Germline V CDR1 and CDR2: LNHDA, SQIVND (reference sequence). In nucleotides, the CDR3 is TGTGCCAGTAGTATAGGGACAGGGAATCAGCCCCAGCATTTT. Translation gives CASSIGTGNQPQHF. The variable domain in full, with the rest retrieved from reference TRBV19 and TRBJ1-5, is DGGITQSPKYLFRKEGQNVTLSCEQNLNHDAMYWYRQDPGQGLRLIYYSQIVNDFQKGDIAEGYSVSREKKESFPLTVTSAQKNPTAFYLCASSIGTGNQPQHFGDGTRLSIL.

The V and J genes are TRBV10-1 and TRBJ1-1; no clear D gene. CDR3 length: 13 residues. Germline loops: CDR1 WNHNN, CDR2 SYGVQD (reference sequence). Trimming removed 3 bases at V and 5 bases at J, with 10 bases between. The CDR3 loop is CASSEAGGTEAFF. Written as DNA, the CDR3 is TGCGCCAGCAGTGAAGCAGGTGGGACTGAAGCTTTCTTT.

The sample holds one count of this clone. The gene calls are TRBV21-1 and TRBJ1-1; whether TRBD1, the table's D call, matches the DNA was not checked. TRBV21-1 is a known pseudogene. The CDR3 sequence is 14 residues long. The CDR3, as DNA: TGTGCCAGCAAGCAGGCAGCAATGAACACTGAAGCTTTCTTT. This codes for CASKQAAMNTEAFF.

The chain links TRBV2 to TRBJ1-5; D perhaps matches TRBD1 (6 bases). V lost 5 bases to trimming and J lost 3 bases, with 11 bases between them. The length of the CDR3 is 14 residues. In germline, CDR1 is SNHLY, CDR2 FYNNEI. DNA of the CDR3: TGTGCCAGCAGTACCGGACAGCTCAATCAGCCCCAGCATTTT. This translates into CASSTGQLNQPQHF.

The chain joins TRBV28 to TRBJ2-2; TRBD1 agrees at 7 bases. The CDR3 is 16 amino acids. V lost 2 bases, J lost 4 bases, and 7 bases stayed unmatched. Per germline, CDR1 MDHEN and CDR2 SYDVKM. CDR3 residues: CASSLNRGAVTGELFF. The CDR3 bases are TGTGCCAGCAGTTTAAACAGGGGAGCTGTCACCGGGGAGCTGTTTTTT.

The chain is built from TRBV19 and TRBJ2-7, with 7 nucleotides matching TRBD1. Trimming removed 5 bases from V and 3 bases from J; junction bases left unmatched: 4. The germline CDR1 and CDR2 sequences are LNHDA and SQIVND (reference sequence). The CDR3 runs to 13 residues. The CDR3 DNA follows: TGTGCCAGTAGTCCTACAGGGGACTACGAGCAGTACTTC. This encodes CASSPTGDYEQYF.

V is TRBV27 and J is TRBJ1-5; 12 bases fit TRBD1. CDR1 is MNHEY and CDR2 is SMNVEV in the germline V gene (reference sequence). This CDR3 is 18 amino acids long. With 6 bases clipped from V and 7 bases from J, the junction kept 16 bases outside the gene matches. The chain's CDR3 is CASRPQLSGQGASQPQHF. CDR3 bases: TGTGCCAGCAGGCCGCAACTGTCGGGACAGGGGGCTTCGCAGCCCCAGCATTTT.

The chain links TRBV20-1 to TRBJ1-5; 8 bases align to TRBD1. Germline trimming cut 3 bases from V and 6 bases from J; bases unmatched to any gene: 7. The CDR3 has 14 residues. Germline V lookup: CDR1 DFQATT, CDR2 SNEGSKA (reference sequence). Here the CDR3 DNA reads TGCAGTGCTAGTGCAGGGGGCGTAGGTCAGCCCCAGCATTTT. The encoded protein is CSASAGGVGQPQHF.

J is TRBJ2-1 and V is TRBV19, with a tentative D call TRBD2 (5 bases). The germline CDR1 and CDR2 sequences are LNHDA and SQIVND (reference sequence). This CDR3 spans 11 amino acids. The V end was cut by 9 bases, the J end by 12 bases, with 15 bases between. DNA for the CDR3: TGTGCCAGCAGGACTGCCTCGTGGCAGTTCTTC. It translates to CASRTASWQFF. Full variable domain (missing parts from reference TRBV19 and TRBJ2-1): DGGITQSPKYLFRKEGQNVTLSCEQNLNHDAMYWYRQDPGQGLRLIYYSQIVNDFQKGDIAEGYSVSREKKESFPLTVTSAQKNPTAFYLCASRTASWQFFGPGTRLTVL.